Below are 25 T cell receptor beta chains sequenced from a single sample in a study of graft-versus-host responses after intestinal transplantation. Using immunoSEQ multiplex PCR, the repertoire was profiled, and TCRdb retains in-frame clones only, with some absent. The sample includes roughly 11,000 clones, 65% to 80% of them seen just once. The sequenced sample was PBMCs, obtained roughly 74 weeks after intestinal transplant. Receptors were obtained from a human patient who received an intestinal transplant, so some T cells may come from the graft donor.

The V call is TRBV5-8, the J call TRBJ2-1; TRBD1 agrees at 9 bases. The CDR3 consists of 15 residues. V shed 4 bases and J 8 bases; nucleotides not matched to a gene: 10. Germline V CDR1 and CDR2: SGHTS, YDEGEE. DNA of the CDR3: TGTGCCAGCAGCCAACAGGGGGCGAGGGGAGATGAGCAGTTCTTC. This sequence encodes CASSQQGARGDEQFF.

The chain is built from TRBV19 and TRBJ1-2, with D unclear. V was cut by 7 bases and J by 4 bases, with 16 bases left in between. Per the germline V gene, CDR1 is LNHDA and CDR2 is SQIVND (reference sequence). This CDR3 spans 14 amino acids. The CDR3 is CASIPGSGSYGYTF. Here the CDR3 DNA reads TGTGCCAGTATCCCGGGCAGTGGCTCCTATGGCTACACCTTC.

This clone was counted only a few times. This rearrangement joins TRBV9 to TRBJ2-7; 7 nucleotides line up with TRBD2. This CDR3 region has 14 residues. Germline CDR1 SGDLS, CDR2 YYNGEE. The V gene end was trimmed by 1 base and the J gene end by 2 bases; junction bases not matched to a gene: 3. The CDR3 bases are TGTGCCAGCAGCGTAAGCGGGACTCCCTACGAGCAGTACTTC. Translation gives CASSVSGTPYEQYF.

This chain connects TRBV30 to TRBJ1-6; no reliable D call. This CDR3 comprises 15 residues. In germline, CDR1 is GTSNPN, CDR2 SVGIG (reference sequence). V was trimmed by 5 bases and J by 0 bases, leaving 11 bases between them. CDR3 amino acids: CAWQILGSYNSPLHF. The CDR3 DNA is TGTGCCTGGCAAATTTTGGGCTCCTATAATTCACCCCTCCACTTT. Using reference TRBV30 and TRBJ1-6 for the parts outside the CDR3, the full variable domain is SQTIHQWPATLVQPVGSPLSLECTVEGTSNPNLYWYRQAAGRGLQLLFYSVGIGQISSEVPQNLSASRPQDRQFILSSKKLLLSDSGFYLCAWQILGSYNSPLHFGNGTRLTVT.

In its sample, this clone was seen once. This chain connects TRBV6-4 to TRBJ2-5, with D possibly being TRBD1 (5 bases). The DNA end lines up better with TRBJ2-7; the J call may be wrong. Per germline, CDR1 MRHNA and CDR2 SNTAGT. The CDR3 is 15 residues long. CDR3: CASSASQASSYEQYF. The CDR3 region has the DNA TGTGCCAGCAGTGCTTCACAGGCCAGCTCCTACGAGCAGTACTTC.

The CDR3 protein is CASSPPRSGYGYTF. Written as DNA, the CDR3 is TGTGCCAGCAGCCCTCCCAGGAGCGGCTATGGCTACACCTTC. V gene TRBV11-2 combines with J gene TRBJ1-2, with D uncertain. V gave up 5 bases and J gave up 4 bases, with 14 bases separating them. CDR1 SGHAT and CDR2 FQNNGV come from the germline V gene. There are 14 residues in the CDR3.

The chain joins TRBV30 to TRBJ1-5, with D possibly TRBD1 on 5 matching bases. This CDR3 is 15 amino acids long. CDR1 and CDR2 (germline): GTSNPN, SVGIG (reference sequence). Trimming stripped 4 bases from V and 4 bases from J, with 17 bases between. The DNA of the CDR3 is TGTGCCTGGACCCCCCCCGGGACGTTTAATCAGCCCCAGCATTTT. Amino acids: CAWTPPGTFNQPQHF.

This clone was detected a few times. The chain combines TRBV18 with TRBJ2-7; TRBD1 aligns across 7 bases. CDR1 is KGHSH, CDR2 LQKENI, per germline. J was trimmed by 4 bases and V by 4 bases; bases with no gene match: 7. This CDR3 contains 14 residues. In DNA, the CDR3 is TGTGCCAGCTCACTGGACAGGCTCGCTTACGAGCAGTACTTC. The encoded protein is CASSLDRLAYEQYF. Together with reference TRBV18 and TRBJ2-7, the CDR3 gives the full variable domain: NAGVMQNPRHLVRRRGQEARLRCSPMKGHSHVYWYRQLPEEGLKFMVYLQKENIIDESGMPKERFSAEFPKEGPSILRIQQVVRGDSAAYFCASSLDRLAYEQYFGPGTRLTVT.

The CDR3 sequence: CASSDRTSGRVNEQFF. The CDR3 DNA sequence: TGTGCCAGCAGCGACCGGACTAGCGGGAGGGTGAATGAGCAGTTCTTC. The chain employs TRBV9 and TRBJ2-1; TRBD2 aligns across 15 bases. The CDR3 loop spans 16 amino acids. Trimming cost V 3 bases and J 7 bases; bases outside gene matches: 5. Germline V lookup: CDR1 SGDLS, CDR2 YYNGEE.

The chain couples TRBV28 to TRBJ1-3; D not certain. Germline V lookup: CDR1 MDHEN, CDR2 SYDVKM. Trimming removed 2 bases at V and 0 bases at J, with 14 bases between. The CDR3 loop spans 17 amino acids. CDR3 DNA: TGTGCCAGCAGTTTAGAGGCCAAGACGGTCTCTGGAAACACCATATATTTT. Translated, it gives CASSLEAKTVSGNTIYF.

This clone was counted a few times. V and J are TRBV5-1 and TRBJ2-5; 13 bases are a match to TRBD2. The J segment lost 5 bases and the V segment lost 0 bases, leaving 1 base of the junction unmatched. The germline V gene has CDR1 SGHRS and CDR2 YFSETQ. This CDR3 is 15 amino acids long. CDR3 loop: CASSLGLAGGETQYF. The CDR3 DNA is TGCGCCAGCAGCTTGGGACTAGCGGGAGGCGAGACCCAGTACTTC.

The J gene is TRBJ1-5, the V gene TRBV28, with 8 bases that match TRBD1. Trimming at V came to 6 bases and at J to 5 bases, leaving 6 bases not matched to a gene. The CDR3 totals 14 residues. Looked up from germline, CDR1 is MDHEN and CDR2 is SYDVKM. The CDR3 here is CASRDRERHQPQHF. CDR3 in DNA: TGTGCCAGCAGGGACAGGGAACGGCATCAGCCCCAGCATTTT.

This chain links TRBV6-5 with TRBJ1-6, with D possibly being TRBD1 (5 bases). CDR3 length equals 15 residues. The V end was cut by 7 bases, the J end by 8 bases, with 18 bases between. Germline V gene data show CDR1 as MNHEY and CDR2 as SVGAGI. CDR3 sequence: CASTMGRGIYSPLHF. The CDR3 DNA reads as TGTGCCAGCACAATGGGGCGCGGAATTTATTCACCCCTCCACTTT.

Details on this clone: Other DNA sequences in this sample translate to the same CDR3. The V and J genes are TRBV2 and TRBJ2-7; the D is unclear. Germline V gene sequence: CDR1 SNHLY, CDR2 FYNNEI. V was cut by 6 bases and J by 3 bases, with 18 bases left in between. The CDR3 consists of 15 residues. As DNA, the CDR3 is TGTGCCAGCAGCGACGGGTGGGAATCAGGCTACGAGCAGTACTTC. It is translated as CASSDGWESGYEQYF. Full variable domain (missing parts from reference TRBV2 and TRBJ2-7): EPEVTQTPSHQVTQMGQEVILRCVPISNHLYFYWYRQILGQKVEFLVSFYNNEISEKSEIFDDQFSVERPDGSNFTLKIRSTKLEDSAMYFCASSDGWESGYEQYFGPGTRLTVT.

The chain couples TRBV6-6 to TRBJ1-2; possibly TRBD1 for D (5 bases). Per the germline V gene, CDR1 is MNHNY and CDR2 is SVGAGI (reference sequence). This CDR3 comprises 13 residues. V was shortened by 11 bases and J by 8 bases, with 21 bases between the two germline ends. For the CDR3, the DNA is TGTGCCCGGTGGGACGGGGGAACTGGGGGCTACACCTTC. It codes for CARWDGGTGGYTF.

Details on this clone: Mismatch with germline at one junction end may stem from a read error. This rearrangement joins TRBV5-3 to TRBJ2-7, with unresolved D. TRBV5-3 is classed as an ORF, of uncertain function. This CDR3 region has 11 residues. CDR3 sequence: CASSSAYEQYF. The CDR3 DNA follows: TGTGCCAGCAGCTCCGCCTACGAGCAGTACTTC.

This chain uses TRBV18 with TRBJ2-7; D might be TRBD2 (5 bases). The CDR3 consists of 13 residues. V gave up 3 bases and J gave up 2 bases, with 8 bases separating them. Germline CDR1 is KGHSH and CDR2 is LQKENI. The CDR3 DNA sequence: TGTGCCAGCTCACCCGGACTTACCTACGAGCAGTACTTC. The encoded protein is CASSPGLTYEQYF.

This clone turned up a few times. The rearrangement joins TRBV25-1 to TRBJ1-5, with D perhaps matching TRBD1 (5 bases). The CDR3 is 12 amino acids. Germline-derived CDR1 and CDR2 are MGHDK and SYGVNS. Trimming cost V 2 bases and J 6 bases, with 5 bases left between them. The CDR3 DNA reads TGTGCCAGCAGTGAAGGGGGTCAGCCCCAGCATTTT. Residues: CASSEGGQPQHF.

The chain joins TRBV4-2 to TRBJ2-7; 8 bases are a match to TRBD2. The CDR3 has 16 amino acids. Germline V lookup: CDR1 LGHNA, CDR2 YNFKEQ. The trim removed 6 bases at V and 4 bases at J, leaving 14 bases unmatched. CDR3 DNA: TGTGCCAGCAGTCTTGCGGGGAGACTAGCGCAGTACGAGCAGTACTTC. This sequence encodes CASSLAGRLAQYEQYF.

Comment on this clone: Distinct nucleotide sequences in the sample also encode this CDR3. The chain is built from TRBV7-2 and TRBJ1-2; D is unresolved. Trimming shortened V by 5 bases and J by 8 bases, and 9 bases separated the two germline ends. The V gene's germline CDR1 is SGHTA and CDR2 FQGNSA. This CDR3 has 11 residues. For the CDR3, the DNA is TGTGCCAGCAGCCGACGAGGGGGCTACACCTTC. Amino acid sequence: CASSRRGGYTF.

V gene TRBV2 combines with J gene TRBJ2-5, with D perhaps matching TRBD1 (6 bases). The length of the CDR3 is 15 residues. Germline V gene lookup returns CDR1 SNHLY and CDR2 FYNNEI. V was cut by 10 bases and J by 5 bases, with 23 bases left in between. CDR3 coding DNA: TGTGCCACTAGCACGAGAGACAGGACCTGGGAGACCCAGTACTTC. Its protein is CATSTRDRTWETQYF.

The chain is built from TRBV5-1 and TRBJ2-5, with 9 bases fitting TRBD1. Germline assignment: CDR1 SGHRS and CDR2 YFSETQ. With 4 bases clipped from V and 5 bases from J, the junction kept 6 bases outside the gene matches. The CDR3 is made up of 14 amino acids. This CDR3 is CASSPQQGAETQYF. The CDR3, as DNA: TGCGCCAGCAGCCCGCAACAGGGGGCTGAGACCCAGTACTTC.

The V gene is TRBV7-9, the J gene TRBJ1-5; D is ambiguous. Trimming took 4 bases from V and 3 from J, leaving 4 bases between them. The CDR3 totals 12 residues. CDR1 is SEHNR and CDR2 is FQNEAQ in the germline V gene (reference sequence). The CDR3 is CASSSPNQPQHF. Written as DNA, the CDR3 is TGTGCCAGCAGCTCCCCCAATCAGCCCCAGCATTTT. The full variable domain, rest sourced from reference TRBV7-9 and TRBJ1-5, is DTGVSQNPRHKITKRGQNVTFRCDPISEHNRLYWYRQTLGQGPEFLTYFQNEAQLEKSRLLSDRFSAERPKGSFSTLEIQRTEQGDSAMYLCASSSPNQPQHFGDGTRLSIL.

In DNA form, the CDR3 reads TGTGCCAGCTCACCTTCTGCGACAGCGCGAACCGGGGAGCTGTTTTTT. This gives the protein CASSPSATARTGELFF. The chain combines TRBV18 with TRBJ2-2, with D perhaps TRBD1 (5 bases). The ends were cut back, 3 bases at V and 5 bases at J, with 16 bases in the middle. In germline, CDR1 is KGHSH, CDR2 LQKENI. This CDR3 is built from 16 residues. The whole variable domain, filled in from reference TRBV18 and TRBJ2-2, reads NAGVMQNPRHLVRRRGQEARLRCSPMKGHSHVYWYRQLPEEGLKFMVYLQKENIIDESGMPKERFSAEFPKEGPSILRIQQVVRGDSAAYFCASSPSATARTGELFFGEGSRLTVL.

The chain uses TRBV11-2 and TRBJ2-1; TRBD2 might be the D (6 bases). CDR1 SGHAT and CDR2 FQNNGV come from the germline V gene. V was shortened by 0 bases and J by 8 bases, with 17 bases between the two germline ends. This CDR3 has 16 residues. CDR3: CASSLEWAGGVDEQFF. CDR3 DNA sequence: TGTGCCAGCAGCTTAGAGTGGGCGGGCGGGGTGGATGAGCAGTTCTTC.